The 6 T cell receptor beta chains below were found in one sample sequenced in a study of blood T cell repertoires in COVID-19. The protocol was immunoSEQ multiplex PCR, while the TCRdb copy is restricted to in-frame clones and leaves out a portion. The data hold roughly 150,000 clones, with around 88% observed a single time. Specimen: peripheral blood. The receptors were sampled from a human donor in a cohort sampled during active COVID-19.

Here the CDR3 DNA reads TGTGCCAGCAGTTACAGTCGGGTTAGGCCCTACGAGCAGTACTTC. Translated, it gives CASSYSRVRPYEQYF. V gene TRBV6-2 or TRBV6-3 combines with J gene TRBJ2-7, with no clear D. Trimming shortened V by 2 bases and J by 2 bases, and 13 bases separated the two germline ends. Per germline, CDR1 MNHEY and CDR2 SVGEGT. CDR3 length equals 15 residues.

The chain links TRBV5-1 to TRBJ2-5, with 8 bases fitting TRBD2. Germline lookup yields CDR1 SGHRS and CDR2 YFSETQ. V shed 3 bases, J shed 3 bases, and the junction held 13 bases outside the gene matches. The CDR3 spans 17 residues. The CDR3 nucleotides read TGCGCCAGCAGCTCCGCTGGCTCTCTTAGCGGGGAAGAGACCCAGTACTTC. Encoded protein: CASSSAGSLSGEETQYF. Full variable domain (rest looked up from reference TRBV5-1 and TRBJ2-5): KAGVTQTPRYLIKTRGQQVTLSCSPISGHRSVSWYQQTPGQGLQFLFEYFSETQRNKGNFPGRFSGRQFSNSRSEMNVSTLELGDSALYLCASSSAGSLSGEETQYFGPGTRLLVL.

The CDR3 protein is CASSTPDRGGNTIYF. For the CDR3, the DNA is TGTGCCAGCAGCACACCCGACAGGGGAGGAAACACCATATATTTT. The chain is built from TRBV5-4 and TRBJ1-3, with 8 bases aligning to TRBD1. CDR1 is SGHNT, CDR2 YYREEE, per germline (reference sequence). Germline trimming cut 4 bases from V and 4 bases from J; bases unmatched to any gene: 7. The CDR3 contains 15 residues.

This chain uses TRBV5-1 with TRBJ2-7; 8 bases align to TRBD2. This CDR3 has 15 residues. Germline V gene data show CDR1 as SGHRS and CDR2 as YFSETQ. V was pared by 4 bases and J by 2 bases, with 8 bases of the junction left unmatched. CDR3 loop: CASSPGTRGAYEQYF. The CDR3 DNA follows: TGCGCCAGCAGCCCCGGGACTAGGGGAGCCTACGAGCAGTACTTC.

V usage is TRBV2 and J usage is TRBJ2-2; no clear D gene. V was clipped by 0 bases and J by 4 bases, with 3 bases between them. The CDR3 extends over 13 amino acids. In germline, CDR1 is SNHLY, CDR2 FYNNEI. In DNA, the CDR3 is TGTGCCAGCAGTGAAGCGCGCACCGGGGAGCTGTTTTTT. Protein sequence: CASSEARTGELFF. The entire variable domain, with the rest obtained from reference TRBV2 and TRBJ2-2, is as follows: EPEVTQTPSHQVTQMGQEVILRCVPISNHLYFYWYRQILGQKVEFLVSFYNNEISEKSEIFDDQFSVERPDGSNFTLKIRSTKLEDSAMYFCASSEARTGELFFGEGSRLTVL.

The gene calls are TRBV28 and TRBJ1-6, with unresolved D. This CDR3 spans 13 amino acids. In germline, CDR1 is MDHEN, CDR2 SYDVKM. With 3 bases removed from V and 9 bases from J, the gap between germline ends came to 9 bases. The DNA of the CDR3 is TGTGCCAGCAGTTTTTCAGTACCTTCACCCCTCCACTTT. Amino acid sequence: CASSFSVPSPLHF.